This T cell receptor (beta chain) was captured by sequencing in a study of human thymus T cells. The length of the CDR3 is 15 residues. The germline gives CDR1 SNHLY, CDR2 FYNNEI. The V and J ends lost 6 bases and 5 bases, in that order; junction bases with no gene match: 7. Profiled with immunoSEQ multiplex PCR; TCRdb holds only in-frame clones, not every one. Of tens of thousands of clones in the sample, about 93% were seen once. Sequenced sample: blood. The clonotype comes from a boy younger than two with a congenital heart defect but otherwise immunologically healthy. The gene calls are TRBV2 and TRBJ2-5, with 12 bases fitting TRBD2. CDR3 in DNA: TGTGCCAGCAGGCCACTAGCGGGGGGTGGGGAGACCCAGTACTTC. This codes for CASRPLAGGGETQYF.